The 3 T cell receptor beta chains below come from one sample, sequenced in a study of T-cell reconstitution after alpha-beta-depleted transplantation in children. Unique molecular identifiers tagged the TCRbeta library. TCRdb redid the calling of the PCR reads with MiXCR, one entry per CDR3 protein. Of about 590,000 distinct CDR3 sequences in the sample, 10% to 15% were seen once. This specimen was PBMCs, mostly from graft donor cells, taken 360 days after TCRalphabeta/CD19-depleted stem cell transplant. These receptors were collected from a male patient aged 10 to 17 who had a stem cell transplant for acute myeloid leukemia, so the T cells may come from the graft donor.

This clonotype has a handful of counts. The junction departs from germline at one end; a sequencing error may be responsible. This chain uses TRBV29-1 with TRBJ2-3; maybe TRBD2 (6 bases). This CDR3 is 8 amino acids long. Germline V gives CDR1 SQVTM, CDR2 ANQGSEA. The CDR3 is CSVEREDF. CDR3 nucleotide sequence: TGCAGCGTTGAAAGGGAGGATTTT.

This clonotype was detected ten times or more. This chain uses TRBV20-1 with TRBJ2-5, with 8 bases lining up with TRBD1. Germline V gene sequence: CDR1 DFQATT, CDR2 SNEGSKA (reference sequence). V gave up 5 bases and J gave up 4 bases; unmatched junction bases: 6. The CDR3 is 13 amino acids. Here the CDR3 DNA reads TGCAGTGCTCTGACAGGGGTGGGAGAGACCCAGTACTTC. This codes for CSALTGVGETQYF.

This clonotype was picked up a small number of times. CDR3 in DNA: TGCAGTGCTAGAGCCCTGGGACAGGGGTATGGCTACACCTTC. Translating it yields CSARALGQGYGYTF. This sequence joins TRBV20-1 and TRBJ1-2, with 10 bases matching TRBD1. Germline V lookup: CDR1 DFQATT, CDR2 SNEGSKA (reference sequence). The junction had 4 bases not matched to a gene; V was cut back by 1 base and J by 5 bases. This CDR3 comprises 14 residues.